One and the same sample provided the 26 T cell receptor beta chains below, sequenced in a study of OX40 agonist ivuxolimab in advanced cancers. The repertoire was sequenced with immunoSEQ multiplex PCR; TCRdb's copy has only in-frame clones and lacks some. The data contain some 86,000 clones, 86% of them singletons. Sequenced material: CD4+ or CD8+ T cells sorted from blood, taken in a trial of the OX40 agonist ivuxolimab. The origin of the receptors is an adult with an advanced solid tumor such as melanoma, head and neck, liver or kidney cancer.

The chain is built from TRBV6-1 and TRBJ2-7; the D is unclear. The length of the CDR3 is 15 residues. CDR1 and CDR2 from the germline V gene are MNHNS and SASEGT. V lost 3 bases, J lost 6 bases, and 18 bases lay in between. This CDR3 reads CASSEIGIPTGEQYF. DNA for the CDR3: TGTGCCAGCAGTGAGATAGGGATTCCGACGGGCGAGCAGTACTTC.

This clone is labeled medium-sized. The chain recombines TRBV6-5 with TRBJ1-5; no clear D. From germline, CDR1 is MNHEY and CDR2 SVGAGI. Trimming took off 5 bases at V and 4 bases at J, with 15 bases between the two ends. CDR3 size: 15 residues. CDR3 in DNA: TGTGCCAGCAGTCCATTCGGGTGGGATAATCAGCCCCAGCATTTT. This translates into CASSPFGWDNQPQHF.

V gene TRBV6-5 combines with J gene TRBJ1-1, with 10 bases identical to TRBD1. The J segment lost 6 bases and the V segment lost 2 bases, leaving 9 bases of the junction unmatched. The CDR3 consists of 16 residues. The V gene's germline CDR1 is MNHEY and CDR2 SVGAGI. The CDR3 bases are TGTGCCAGCAGTTACCTTCCCGGGACAGGGGTCCCTGAAGCTTTCTTT. Translation gives CASSYLPGTGVPEAFF.

The chain couples TRBV6-5 to TRBJ1-1, with a possible D match to TRBD1 (5 bases). V was cut by 7 bases and J by 6 bases, with 21 bases left in between. This CDR3 is built from 15 residues. Per the germline V gene, CDR1 is MNHEY and CDR2 is SVGAGI. In nucleotides, the CDR3 is TGTGCCAGCAAGGTGGGGCAGCGGTCCGACGCTGAAGCTTTCTTT. Its protein product is CASKVGQRSDAEAFF.

CDR3 loop: CASSPPGHTTVGTEAFF. CDR3 nucleotides: TGTGCCAGCAGCCCGCCGGGACACACTACTGTAGGCACTGAAGCTTTCTTT. The rearrangement uses TRBV27 and TRBJ1-1; a weak D match, TRBD1 (6 bases). This CDR3 comprises 17 residues. The germline V gene encodes CDR1 MNHEY and CDR2 SMNVEV (reference sequence). V was pared by 6 bases and J by 4 bases, with 24 bases between.

Points on this clone: At one end, the junction sequence differs from germline, possibly due to a read error. The chain recombines TRBV2 with TRBJ2-7; 16 bases map to TRBD2. The CDR3 has 11 residues. Germline values: CDR1 SNHLY, CDR2 FYNNEI. This CDR3 is CATGTSGRATF. Here the CDR3 DNA reads TGTGCCACCGGGACTAGCGGGAGGGCTACCTTC.

V usage is TRBV6-5 and J usage is TRBJ2-1; TRBD2 agrees at 12 bases. This CDR3 contains 15 residues. Germline assignment: CDR1 MNHEY and CDR2 SVGAGI. The V gene end was trimmed by 5 bases and the J gene end by 4 bases; junction bases not matched to a gene: 3. The CDR3 nucleotides read TGTGCCAGCAGTAGGACTAGCGGGGTATACAATGAGCAGTTCTTC. This sequence encodes CASSRTSGVYNEQFF.

The chain combines TRBV29-1 with TRBJ2-7; no definite D call. This CDR3 spans 14 amino acids. Between the trimmed V and J ends, which lost 8 bases and 2 bases, there was a span of 19 bases. Germline V CDR1 and CDR2: SQVTM, ANQGSEA. CDR3 loop: CSFQGHGSTYEQYF. The DNA for the CDR3 is TGCAGCTTTCAAGGTCACGGATCTACCTACGAGCAGTACTTC.

V and J are TRBV21-1 and TRBJ1-1. TRBV21-1 is deemed a pseudogene. This CDR3 is 17 amino acids long. Here the CDR3 reads CASSSRALDNWNTEAFF. The CDR3 DNA follows: TGTGCCAGCAGCTCCCGCGCCCTAGACAATTGGAACACTGAAGCTTTCTTT.

The V and J genes are TRBV7-2 and TRBJ1-1, with D uncertain. Trimming shortened V by 2 bases and J by 1 base, and 8 bases separated the two germline ends. CDR3 length equals 14 residues. Germline V CDR1 and CDR2: SGHTA, FQGNSA. CDR3 amino acids: CASSLLTSNTEAFF. The CDR3 nucleotides read TGTGCCAGCAGCTTACTGACGTCGAACACTGAAGCTTTCTTT. Complete variable domain (other parts from reference TRBV7-2 and TRBJ1-1): GAGVSQSPSNKVTEKGKDVELRCDPISGHTALYWYRQSLGQGLEFLIYFQGNSAPDKSGLPSDRFSAERTGGSVSTLTIQRTQQEDSAVYLCASSLLTSNTEAFFGQGTRLTVV.

This clone has only one observation. This may come from a read error, since a much larger clone is one base off. Other DNA sequences in the same sample also yield this CDR3. The CDR3 loop reads CASITTGGEAFF. In DNA, the CDR3 is TGTGCCAGTATTACGACAGGGGGTGAGGCTTTCTTT. This chain joins TRBV19 and TRBJ1-1, with 9 positions matching TRBD1. Germline CDR1 and CDR2: LNHDA and SQIVND (reference sequence). The CDR3 consists of 12 residues. V was pared by 7 bases and J by 11 bases, with 8 bases of the junction left unmatched. Full variable domain (rest looked up from reference TRBV19 and TRBJ1-1): DGGITQSPKYLFRKEGQNVTLSCEQNLNHDAMYWYRQDPGQGLRLIYYSQIVNDFQKGDIAEGYSVSREKKESFPLTVTSAQKNPTAFYLCASITTGGEAFFGQGTRLTVV.

This rearrangement joins TRBV30 to TRBJ1-2, with a possible D match to TRBD1 (5 bases). With 7 bases removed from V and 1 base from J, the gap between germline ends came to 13 bases. The CDR3 contains 13 residues. CDR1 and CDR2 from the germline V gene are GTSNPN and SVGIG (reference sequence). In DNA form, the CDR3 reads TGTGCCTCACAACGGGACCTTAACTATGGCTACACCTTC. Protein sequence: CASQRDLNYGYTF.

The chain uses TRBV7-9 and TRBJ2-7, with D perhaps matching TRBD2 (7 bases). The germline V and J ends were trimmed by 1 base and 6 bases, with 16 bases remaining between them. Germline-derived CDR1 and CDR2 are SEHNR and FQNEAQ (reference sequence). The CDR3 sequence is 15 residues long. CDR3 amino acids: CASSLVGGAFGEQYF. The DNA for the CDR3 is TGTGCCAGCAGCTTAGTTGGGGGGGCCTTCGGCGAGCAGTACTTC.

The chain is built from TRBV28 and TRBJ2-7; no clear D. The CDR3 covers 12 residues. V gave up 1 base and J gave up 1 base, with 2 bases separating them. CDR1 MDHEN and CDR2 SYDVKM come from the germline V gene. CDR3 loop: CASSLSSYEQYF. The CDR3 bases are TGTGCCAGCAGTTTATCATCCTACGAGCAGTACTTC.

This clone is medium-sized in the sample. The chain has TRBV9 and TRBJ1-2, with TRBD1 matching 9 bases. Germline assignment: CDR1 SGDLS and CDR2 YYNGEE. This CDR3 spans 16 amino acids. Trimming removed 0 bases from V and 2 bases from J; junction bases left unmatched: 5. This CDR3 is CASSVASGTGNYGYTF. Written as DNA, the CDR3 is TGTGCCAGCAGCGTAGCGTCCGGGACAGGGAACTATGGCTACACCTTC.

V gene TRBV11-3 combines with J gene TRBJ2-7; 8 positions agree with TRBD2. This CDR3 is 14 amino acids long. Germline V gives CDR1 SGHNT, CDR2 YENEEA. J gave up 2 bases and V 6 bases, and 6 bases lay outside the gene matches. CDR3 protein: CASSLSGKPYEQYF. In nucleotides, the CDR3 is TGTGCCAGCAGTCTTAGCGGGAAGCCCTACGAGCAGTACTTC.

The rearrangement links TRBV7-6 to TRBJ2-3; TRBD1 matches at 11 bases. Germline CDR1 SGHVS, CDR2 FNYEAQ. The junction had 5 bases not matched to a gene; V was cut back by 7 bases and J by 2 bases. The CDR3 loop spans 15 amino acids. The CDR3 loop is CASKRTGGFTDTQYF. The CDR3 DNA follows: TGTGCCAGCAAACGGACAGGGGGCTTCACAGATACGCAGTATTTT.

V and J are TRBV5-1 and TRBJ2-5; no definite D call. Germline CDR1 is SGHRS and CDR2 is YFSETQ. The CDR3 has 14 residues. The V end lost 0 bases, the J end lost 3 bases, and 9 bases lay between the germline ends. Here the CDR3 reads CASSLVGSEETQYF. In DNA, the CDR3 is TGCGCCAGCAGCTTGGTAGGATCCGAAGAGACCCAGTACTTC.

CDR3 loop: CASSWTSRDTQYF. The CDR3 nucleotides are TGCGCCAGCAGCTGGACTAGTCGGGATACGCAGTATTTT. The chain recombines TRBV5-1 with TRBJ2-3, with 7 bases fitting TRBD2. V shed 3 bases and J 6 bases; nucleotides not matched to a gene: 4. Germline loops: CDR1 SGHRS, CDR2 YFSETQ. The CDR3 has 13 amino acids. Complete variable domain (other parts from reference TRBV5-1 and TRBJ2-3): KAGVTQTPRYLIKTRGQQVTLSCSPISGHRSVSWYQQTPGQGLQFLFEYFSETQRNKGNFPGRFSGRQFSNSRSEMNVSTLELGDSALYLCASSWTSRDTQYFGPGTRLTVL.

The chain carries TRBV9 and TRBJ1-1, with unresolved D. CDR3 length: 14 residues. Germline CDR1 reads SGDLS; CDR2 reads YYNGEE. V gave up 0 bases and J gave up 1 base, with 7 bases separating them. The CDR3 is CASSVAYRNTEAFF. The CDR3 DNA follows: TGTGCCAGCAGCGTAGCGTACAGGAACACTGAAGCTTTCTTT.

The chain carries TRBV7-2 and TRBJ1-2, with 8 bases identical to TRBD1. Germline CDR1 SGHTA, CDR2 FQGNSA. Trimming took 5 bases from V and 2 from J; bases not matched to a gene: 7. This CDR3 has 15 residues. CDR3 in amino acids: CASSPGQGGNYGYTF. CDR3 bases: TGTGCCAGCAGCCCCGGACAGGGCGGCAACTATGGCTACACCTTC. Variable domain in full (rest from reference TRBV7-2 and TRBJ1-2): GAGVSQSPSNKVTEKGKDVELRCDPISGHTALYWYRQSLGQGLEFLIYFQGNSAPDKSGLPSDRFSAERTGGSVSTLTIQRTQQEDSAVYLCASSPGQGGNYGYTFGSGTRLTVV.

The chain uses TRBV7-9 and TRBJ1-1; D unclear. The germline V gene has CDR1 SEHNR and CDR2 FQNEAQ (reference sequence). CDR3 length: 11 amino acids. V dropped 2 bases and J dropped 4 bases, with 2 bases sitting between them. The CDR3 loop reads CASSLSTEAFF. For the CDR3, the DNA is TGTGCCAGCAGCTTATCCACTGAAGCTTTCTTT.

The chain recombines TRBV6-5 with TRBJ2-7, with TRBD2 matching 10 bases. The CDR3 runs 15 residues. Unmatched junction bases numbered 5, after V lost 6 bases and J lost 0 bases. CDR1 and CDR2 (germline): MNHEY, SVGAGI. The DNA of the CDR3 is TGTGCCAGCAGGGAGGGACTAGCGTACTCCTACGAGCAGTACTTC. This translates into CASREGLAYSYEQYF.

The genes are TRBV7-8 and TRBJ2-2; D not certain. The CDR3 contains 17 residues. Germline V gene lookup returns CDR1 SGHVS and CDR2 FQNEAQ. Trimming stripped 4 bases from V and 4 bases from J, with 19 bases between. CDR3 coding DNA: TGTGCCAGCAGCTCCGTGAGGTCTAGTTCGGCCACCGGGGAGCTGTTTTTT. Translation: CASSSVRSSSATGELFF.

The chain links TRBV19 to TRBJ1-4, with 9 bases that match TRBD1. V trimming: 6 bases; J trimming: 7 bases; junction bases outside the gene matches: 6. The CDR3 is 14 amino acids. Germline-derived CDR1 and CDR2 are LNHDA and SQIVND (reference sequence). The CDR3 coding sequence is TGTGCCAGTAGAGCGACAGGGGGAGGTGAAAAACTGTTTTTT. Translation: CASRATGGGEKLFF.

This clone appeared once. The V and J genes are TRBV7-3 and TRBJ2-6; no clear D. With 4 bases removed from V and 4 bases from J, the gap between germline ends came to 8 bases. The CDR3 covers 14 residues. The germline V gene has CDR1 SGHTA and CDR2 FQGTGA. As DNA, the CDR3 is TGTGCCAGCAGCTCCCCAGGAGGGGCCAACGTCCTGACTTTC. Its protein is CASSSPGGANVLTF.